One TCR beta chain is described in this entry. The V gene lost 7 bases and the J gene lost 4 bases, with 19 bases spanning the gap. In germline, CDR1 is MNHNS, CDR2 SASEGT. The CDR3 totals 15 residues. This specimen comes from a study of response to subunit inactivated influenza vaccine. TCRdb recomputed calls from the RT-PCR reads with MiXCR, one row per CDR3 protein. Here the sample spans about half a million distinct CDR3 sequences, over 25% being singletons. The sequence came from a man between 50 and 59 years old who received an inactivated influenza vaccine. The chain combines TRBV6-1 with TRBJ2-5; D might be TRBD1 (6 bases). The sample here was CD4+ T cells sorted from PBMCs, taken around 5 days after vaccination. In DNA, the CDR3 is TGTGCCAGCAACACTGGGACAAGCCGAAGAGAGACCCAGTACTTC. It yields the protein CASNTGTSRRETQYF.